The 15 T cell receptor beta chains reported below all come from one sample, sequenced in a study of spatial heterogeneity in lung cancer. Stated time point: sample taken at primary tumor resection. One entry per CDR3 protein results from TCRdb running MiXCR on the 5' RACE reads. The sample carries about 9,000 distinct CDR3 sequences, 6% to 6.5% recorded once. Study-level results: Counts of expanded alpha and beta TCRs within tumors tracked the tumor nonsynonymous mutation count.

Their specific antigens are unknown. This material consisted of lung tumor tissue, taken at surgery. These receptors were taken from a male donor with early-stage non-small cell lung cancer.

The chain employs TRBV24-1 and TRBJ1-5; D is perhaps TRBD1 (6 bases). The CDR3 runs to 14 residues. Germline loops: CDR1 KGHDR, CDR2 SFDVKD. V was clipped by 6 bases and J by 3 bases, with 11 bases between them. CDR3 loop: CATSSPGVNQPQHF. The CDR3 DNA is TGTGCCACCAGTTCTCCAGGGGTCAATCAGCCCCAGCATTTT.

Relative to its sample, this clonotype is medium-sized. CDR3 sequence: CASSLEYEQYF. The CDR3 DNA follows: TGTGCCAGCAGCTTGGAGTACGAGCAGTACTTC. The rearrangement joins TRBV7-9 to TRBJ2-7; no clear D. The CDR3 covers 11 residues. With 3 bases removed from V and 4 bases from J, the gap between germline ends came to 4 bases. Germline loops: CDR1 SEHNR, CDR2 FQNEAQ (reference sequence).

The V and J genes are TRBV5-1 and TRBJ1-3, with 7 nucleotides matching TRBD1. CDR1 is SGHRS and CDR2 is YFSETQ in the germline V gene. V trimming: 0 bases; J trimming: 5 bases; junction bases outside the gene matches: 11. CDR3 length: 17 amino acids. CDR3 DNA sequence: TGCGCCAGCAGCTTGGGGGGCTCCGGGACAGACCGAAACACCATATATTTT. Translated, it gives CASSLGGSGTDRNTIYF.

This clonotype was recorded many times. The V and J genes are TRBV12-3 or TRBV12-4 and TRBJ1-2, with TRBD1 identical over 12 bases. V lost 5 bases, J lost 8 bases, and 9 bases stayed unmatched. The CDR3 contains 15 residues. The CDR3 region has the DNA TGTGCCAGCAGTATGCCGGGACAGGGGGCGAGGGGCTACACCTTC. Encoded protein: CASSMPGQGARGYTF.

Only a few counts were recorded for this clonotype. This sequence joins TRBV5-4 and TRBJ2-3; D gene ambiguous. CDR1 and CDR2 from the germline V gene are SGHNT and YYREEE (reference sequence). The CDR3 runs 12 residues. The V gene lost 4 bases and the J gene lost 3 bases, with 6 bases spanning the gap. The chain's CDR3 is CASSTSTDTQYF. Here the CDR3 DNA reads TGTGCCAGCAGCACCAGTACAGATACGCAGTATTTT.

This clonotype was recorded many times. The gene calls are TRBV7-2 and TRBJ1-4; 8 bases are a match to TRBD1. The CDR3 totals 13 residues. After removal of 3 bases from V and 8 bases from J, the junction contained 2 bases not matched to a gene. Germline loops: CDR1 SGHTA, CDR2 FQGNSA. CDR3 sequence reads: CASSFQGAEKLFF. The CDR3 nucleotides read TGTGCCAGCAGCTTCCAGGGGGCCGAAAAACTGTTTTTT.

This clonotype occurred a few times. The CDR3 protein is CASSSGQLLGQYF. CDR3 DNA sequence: TGCGCCAGCAGCTCCGGACAGCTACTGGGGCAGTACTTC. This chain connects TRBV5-1 to TRBJ2-7; TRBD1 is a possible D gene (6 bases). Per germline, CDR1 SGHRS and CDR2 YFSETQ. The CDR3 length is 13 residues. V gave up 3 bases and J gave up 9 bases, with 16 bases separating them.

The chain uses TRBV27 and TRBJ1-3, with D possibly TRBD1 on 5 matching bases. Per germline, CDR1 MNHEY and CDR2 SMNVEV (reference sequence). The CDR3 loop spans 17 amino acids. Trimming cost V 5 bases and J 0 bases, with 17 bases left between them. CDR3: CASSPRGGEFSGNTIYF. The CDR3 nucleotides are TGTGCCAGCAGTCCACGGGGGGGGGAGTTCTCTGGAAACACCATATATTTT.

This clonotype is labeled as medium-sized. The J gene is TRBJ1-5, the V gene TRBV4-2; D uncertain. The CDR3 loop spans 13 amino acids. Germline values: CDR1 LGHNA, CDR2 YNFKEQ. Trimming pared 0 bases from V and 7 bases from J, leaving 7 bases between. The CDR3 coding sequence is TGTGCCAGCAGCCAAGATGGGTACCAGCCCCAGCATTTT. This encodes CASSQDGYQPQHF.

This clonotype came up many times. The rearrangement links TRBV7-2 to TRBJ1-5, with a weak D call TRBD1 (5 bases). Germline V gene sequence: CDR1 SGHTA, CDR2 FQGNSA. This CDR3 contains 16 residues. V lost 1 base to trimming and J lost 7 bases, with 17 bases between them. The CDR3 here is CASSLEGTTSGQPQHF. The CDR3 nucleotides are TGTGCCAGCAGCTTAGAAGGGACTACCTCCGGGCAGCCCCAGCATTTT.

This clonotype appeared many times. The chain recombines TRBV6-5 with TRBJ2-5; 11 nucleotides agree with TRBD1. The length of the CDR3 is 16 residues. Germline V gene data show CDR1 as MNHEY and CDR2 as SVGAGI. V lost 6 bases to trimming and J lost 3 bases; unmatched junction nucleotides: 9. For the CDR3, the DNA is TGTGCCAGCAGCCTTGGGACAGGGGGAATTAAAGAGACCCAGTACTTC. Its translation: CASSLGTGGIKETQYF.

This clonotype was seen repeatedly, ten times or more. The genes are TRBV9 and TRBJ2-4, with no clear D. The CDR3 extends over 14 amino acids. Trimming removed 0 bases from V and 0 bases from J, with 4 bases in between. The germline CDR1 and CDR2 sequences are SGDLS and YYNGEE. The CDR3 protein is CASSVDGAKNIQYF. The DNA for the CDR3 is TGTGCCAGCAGCGTAGACGGAGCCAAAAACATTCAGTACTTC.

The CDR3 DNA reads as TGCGCCAGCAGTGTTCGCGGGGTCGAAGATACGCAGTATTTT. It is translated as CASSVRGVEDTQYF. The chain carries TRBV10-1 and TRBJ2-3, with D possibly being TRBD2 (6 bases). V was shortened by 4 bases and J by 5 bases, with 13 bases between the two germline ends. CDR3 length: 14 residues. Germline V CDR1 and CDR2: WNHNN, SYGVQD (reference sequence).

This clonotype is labeled as medium-sized. The J gene is TRBJ1-5, the V gene TRBV25-1; tentatively, D is TRBD1 (5 bases). The CDR3 extends over 14 amino acids. Trimming cost V 2 bases and J 3 bases, with 8 bases left between them. In germline, CDR1 is MGHDK, CDR2 SYGVNS. CDR3 sequence: CASSEAGDNQPQHF. The CDR3 DNA reads TGTGCCAGCAGTGAAGCGGGGGACAATCAGCCCCAGCATTTT.

The table lists this clonotype with a few counts. The chain recombines TRBV7-3 with TRBJ1-4; D might be TRBD1 (5 bases). The CDR3 runs to 15 residues. Trimming pared 3 bases from V and 6 bases from J, leaving 14 bases between. Per the germline V gene, CDR1 is SGHTA and CDR2 is FQGTGA. This CDR3 reads CASSFPGKGDEKLFF. The CDR3 bases are TGTGCCAGCAGCTTCCCCGGGAAAGGGGATGAAAAACTGTTTTTT.